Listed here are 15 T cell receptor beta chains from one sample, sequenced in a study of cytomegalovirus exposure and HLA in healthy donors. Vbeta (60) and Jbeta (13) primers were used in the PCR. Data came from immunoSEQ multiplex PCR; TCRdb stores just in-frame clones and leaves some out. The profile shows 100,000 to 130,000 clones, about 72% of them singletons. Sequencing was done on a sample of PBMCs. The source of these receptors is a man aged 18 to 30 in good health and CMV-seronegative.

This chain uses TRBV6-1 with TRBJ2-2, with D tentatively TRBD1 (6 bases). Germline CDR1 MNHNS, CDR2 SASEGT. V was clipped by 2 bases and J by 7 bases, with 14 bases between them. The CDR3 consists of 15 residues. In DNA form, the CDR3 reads TGTGCCAGCAGTGAAACGGCAGGGGCTAACGGGGAGCTGTTTTTT. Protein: CASSETAGANGELFF.

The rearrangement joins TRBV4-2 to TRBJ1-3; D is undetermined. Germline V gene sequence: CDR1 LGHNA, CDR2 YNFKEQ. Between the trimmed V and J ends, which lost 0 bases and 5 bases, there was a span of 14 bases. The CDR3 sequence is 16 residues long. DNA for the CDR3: TGTGCCAGCAGCCAAGATCAGGCCACCCTTAGAAACACCATATATTTT. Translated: CASSQDQATLRNTIYF.

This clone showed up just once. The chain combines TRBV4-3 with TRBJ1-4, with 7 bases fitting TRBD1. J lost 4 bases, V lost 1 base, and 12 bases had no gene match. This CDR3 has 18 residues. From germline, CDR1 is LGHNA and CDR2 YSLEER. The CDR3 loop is CASSQALPTGQLNEKLFF. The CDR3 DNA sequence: TGCGCCAGCAGCCAAGCTCTACCCACGGGACAGCTTAATGAAAAACTGTTTTTT.

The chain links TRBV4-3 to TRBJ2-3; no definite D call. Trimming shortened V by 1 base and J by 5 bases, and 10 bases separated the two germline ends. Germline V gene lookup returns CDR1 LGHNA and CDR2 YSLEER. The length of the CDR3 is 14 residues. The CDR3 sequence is CASSQGGTRDTQYF. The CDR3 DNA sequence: TGCGCCAGCAGCCAAGGAGGCACACGAGATACGCAGTATTTT.

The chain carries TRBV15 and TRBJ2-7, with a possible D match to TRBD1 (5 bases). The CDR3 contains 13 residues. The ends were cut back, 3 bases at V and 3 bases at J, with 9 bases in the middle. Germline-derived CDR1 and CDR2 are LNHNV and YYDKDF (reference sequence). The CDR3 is CATSSKRGYEQYF. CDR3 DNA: TGTGCCACCAGCAGCAAAAGGGGCTACGAGCAGTACTTC.

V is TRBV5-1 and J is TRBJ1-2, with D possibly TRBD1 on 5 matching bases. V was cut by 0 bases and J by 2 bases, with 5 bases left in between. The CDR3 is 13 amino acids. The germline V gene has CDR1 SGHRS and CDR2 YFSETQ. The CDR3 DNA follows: TGCGCCAGCAGCTTGGGACAGAACTATGGCTACACCTTC. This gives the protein CASSLGQNYGYTF.

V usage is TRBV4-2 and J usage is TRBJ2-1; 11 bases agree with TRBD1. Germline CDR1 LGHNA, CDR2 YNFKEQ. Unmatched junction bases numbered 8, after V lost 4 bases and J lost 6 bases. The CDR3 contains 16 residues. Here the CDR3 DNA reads TGTGCCAGCAGCCCCTCGGGGGACAGGGGGTTCAATGAGCAGTTCTTC. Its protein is CASSPSGDRGFNEQFF.

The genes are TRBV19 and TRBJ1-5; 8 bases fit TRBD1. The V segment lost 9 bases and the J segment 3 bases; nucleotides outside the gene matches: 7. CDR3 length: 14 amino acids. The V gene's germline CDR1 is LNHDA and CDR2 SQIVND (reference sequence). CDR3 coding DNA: TGTGCCAGCGCGGACAGGGAGAACAATCAGCCCCAGCATTTT. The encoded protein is CASADRENNQPQHF.

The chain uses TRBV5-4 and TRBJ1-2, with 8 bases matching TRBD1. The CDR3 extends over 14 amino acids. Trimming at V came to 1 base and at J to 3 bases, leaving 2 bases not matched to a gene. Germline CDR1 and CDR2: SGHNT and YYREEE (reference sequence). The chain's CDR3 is CASSLMGQDYGYTF. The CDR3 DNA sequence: TGTGCCAGCAGCTTGATGGGACAGGACTATGGCTACACCTTC.

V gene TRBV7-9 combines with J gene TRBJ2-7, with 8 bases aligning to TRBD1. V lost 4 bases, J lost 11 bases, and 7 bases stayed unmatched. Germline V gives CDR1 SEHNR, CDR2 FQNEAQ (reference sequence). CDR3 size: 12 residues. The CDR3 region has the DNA TGTGCCAGCAGCTCCCATTCAGGGGGCAAGTACTTC. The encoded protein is CASSSHSGGKYF.

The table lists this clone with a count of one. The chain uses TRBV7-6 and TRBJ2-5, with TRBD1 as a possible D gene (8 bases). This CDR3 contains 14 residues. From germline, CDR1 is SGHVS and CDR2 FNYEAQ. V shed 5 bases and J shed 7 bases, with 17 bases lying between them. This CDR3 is CASSIIQGEGTQYF. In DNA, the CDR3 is TGTGCCAGCAGCATAATACAGGGGGAGGGGACCCAGTACTTC.

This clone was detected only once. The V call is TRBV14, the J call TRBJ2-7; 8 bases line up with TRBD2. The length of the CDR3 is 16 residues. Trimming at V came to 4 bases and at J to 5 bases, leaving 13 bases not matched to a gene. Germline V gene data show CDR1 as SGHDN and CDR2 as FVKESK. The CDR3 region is CASSRMSGGTPNEQYF. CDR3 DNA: TGTGCCAGCAGCCGGATGAGCGGGGGCACGCCTAACGAGCAGTACTTC.

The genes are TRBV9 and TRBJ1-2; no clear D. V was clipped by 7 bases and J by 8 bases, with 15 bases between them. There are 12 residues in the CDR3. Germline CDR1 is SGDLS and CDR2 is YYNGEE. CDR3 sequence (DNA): TGTGCCAGCGATACCCGGGTGGAGGGCTACACCTTC. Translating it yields CASDTRVEGYTF.

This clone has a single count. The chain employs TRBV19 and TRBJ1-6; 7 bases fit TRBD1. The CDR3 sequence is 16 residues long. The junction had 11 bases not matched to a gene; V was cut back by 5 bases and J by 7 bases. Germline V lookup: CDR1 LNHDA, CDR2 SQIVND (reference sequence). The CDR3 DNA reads TGTGCCAGTAGTTCGACAGGGAGGATCATGAATTCACCCCTCCACTTT. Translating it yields CASSSTGRIMNSPLHF.

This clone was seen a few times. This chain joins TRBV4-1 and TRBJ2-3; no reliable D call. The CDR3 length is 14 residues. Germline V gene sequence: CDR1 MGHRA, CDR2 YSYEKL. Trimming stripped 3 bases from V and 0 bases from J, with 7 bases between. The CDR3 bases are TGCGCCAGCAGCCACAGTCTTAGCACAGATACGCAGTATTTT. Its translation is CASSHSLSTDTQYF.